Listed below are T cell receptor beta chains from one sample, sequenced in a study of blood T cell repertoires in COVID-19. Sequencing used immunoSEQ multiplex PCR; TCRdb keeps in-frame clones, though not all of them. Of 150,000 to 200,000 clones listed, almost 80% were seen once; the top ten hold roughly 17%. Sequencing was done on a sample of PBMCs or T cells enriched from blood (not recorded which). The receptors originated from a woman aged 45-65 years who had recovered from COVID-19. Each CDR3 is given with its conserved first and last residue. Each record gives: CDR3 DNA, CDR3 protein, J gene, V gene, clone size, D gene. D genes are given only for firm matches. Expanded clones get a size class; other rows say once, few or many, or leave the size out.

TGTGCCAGCAGTTTGTCAGGGGCTGGAAACACCATATATTTT	CASSLSGAGNTIYF	TRBJ1-3	TRBV27	-	-
TGTGCCAGCAGCTTCCAACAACCGCGGGGCTCCTACGAGCAGTACTTC	CASSFQQPRGSYEQYF	TRBJ2-7	TRBV5-4	-	-
TGTGCCAGCTCAGCGGGAGTTAGTCAGCCCCAGCATTTT	CASSAGVSQPQHF	TRBJ1-5	TRBV18	-	-
TGCAGCGGGTACAGGGGGCACACAGATACGCAGTATTTT	CSGYRGHTDTQYF	TRBJ2-3	TRBV29-1	many	TRBD1
TGTGCCACCCGAGGAAATTCACAGCCCCAGCATTTT	CATRGNSQPQHF	TRBJ1-5	TRBV28	-	-
TGTGCCAGCAGTGACAGGGCGACAGATACGCAGTATTTT	CASSDRATDTQYF	TRBJ2-3	TRBV3-1/TRBV3-2	once	TRBD1
TGTGCCAGCAGCGTAGGAGCGGAGACCCAGTACTTC	CASSVGAETQYF	TRBJ2-5	TRBV9	-	-
TGCGCCAGCAGCTCTTTACTAGCGGGAGTAGACGAGCAGTACTTC	CASSSLLAGVDEQYF	TRBJ2-7	TRBV5-1	-	TRBD2
TGCGCCAGCAGCTTGGACACGGGAGCGGACGAGCAGTACTTC	CASSLDTGADEQYF	TRBJ2-7	TRBV5-1	-	-
TGCAGTGCAAGTGGGAGGACTGAAGCTTTCTTT	CSASGRTEAFF	TRBJ1-1	TRBV20-1	-	-
TGTGCCAGCAGATACGATTTGGGACAAATCTATGGCTACACCTTC	CASRYDLGQIYGYTF	TRBJ1-2	TRBV6-6	-	-
TGTGCCACCTCAACCCGGGATCGGTCCTACGAGCAGTACTTC	CATSTRDRSYEQYF	TRBJ2-7	TRBV19	-	-
TGTGCCAGCAGCCTCCCAGCGGGAGGTTGCTCTGGGGCCAACGTCCTGACTTTC	CASSLPAGGCSGANVLTF	TRBJ2-6	TRBV7-4	-	TRBD2
TGTGCCAGCAGCCAGGCAAGGACAGGACCACAGTTCTTC	CASSQARTGPQFF	TRBJ2-1	TRBV14	-	TRBD1
TGTGCCAGCTCACCCGACAGGAACCAGCCCCAGCATTTT	CASSPDRNQPQHF	TRBJ1-5	TRBV18	-	-
TGTGCCAGCAGCAGTGGGACTAGCGGGAGCAATGAGCAGTTCTTC	CASSSGTSGSNEQFF	TRBJ2-1	TRBV27	-	TRBD2
TGTGCCAGCAGCGTGCTAGCGGAACCGTGGGGAGAGACCCAGTACTTC	CASSVLAEPWGETQYF	TRBJ2-5	TRBV9	-	TRBD2
TGTGCCAGCTCCCCCAACAGGGATTCTAACTATGGCTACACCTTC	CASSPNRDSNYGYTF	TRBJ1-2	TRBV18	-	-
TGCGCCAGCAGCCAAGTATCAGGGGCTCGGGATGGCTACACCTTC	CASSQVSGARDGYTF	TRBJ1-2	TRBV4-1	few	-
TGTGCCAGCAGCCCCTACCCCGGGGGACAAGAGACCCAGTACTTC	CASSPYPGGQETQYF	TRBJ2-5	TRBV7-9	-	-
TGTGCCAGCAGTCAGGGTTTGGCCGCCGGAACTGAAGCTTTCTTT	CASSQGLAAGTEAFF	TRBJ1-1	TRBV28	once	-
TGTGCCTGGAGTCTTCGGGTGGCCGGGGAGCTGTTTTTT	CAWSLRVAGELFF	TRBJ2-2	TRBV30	-	-
TGCGCCAGCAGCTTTCAGACAGGGACTAATTCACCCCTCCACTTT	CASSFQTGTNSPLHF	TRBJ1-6	TRBV5-1	-	TRBD1
TGCAGTGCTAGTGTGGCTGACGAGGGGACAGATTTCACAGATACGCAGTATTTT	CSASVADEGTDFTDTQYF	TRBJ2-3	TRBV20-1	-	TRBD1
TGCAGCGCTGCCGCAGGGGACCCCGGGGAGCAGTTCTTC	CSAAAGDPGEQFF	TRBJ2-1	TRBV29-1	-	-
TGTGCCATCAGTGAGTCCCGGGAGCCCGCGGGACTATCCACAGATACGCAGTATTTT	CAISESREPAGLSTDTQYF	TRBJ2-3	TRBV10-3	-	TRBD2
TGCGCCAGCAGTGAAAGTAGCGGGAGTACAGATACGCAGTATTTT	CASSESSGSTDTQYF	TRBJ2-3	TRBV10-1	-	TRBD2
TGTGCCAGCAGTTTATCCCCGGGCCGCGAGGGAACTGAAGCTTTCTTT	CASSLSPGREGTEAFF	TRBJ1-1	TRBV28	-	-
TGCAGTGCTAGTGCAGGTCCCTACGAGCAGTACTTC	CSASAGPYEQYF	TRBJ2-7	TRBV20-1	-	-
TGTGCCAGCAGCACGGGACTAGCTCTTGGCGAGCAGTTCTTC	CASSTGLALGEQFF	TRBJ2-1	TRBV7-7	-	TRBD2
TGTGCCAGCTCACCACCGGATAGGCAGGGGATAGGGGACACTGAAGCTTTCTTT	CASSPPDRQGIGDTEAFF	TRBJ1-1	TRBV18	-	-
TGTGCCAGCCGCACCTTCGACAGCTATGGCTACACCTTC	CASRTFDSYGYTF	TRBJ1-2	TRBV25-1	few	-
TGTGCCAGCAGTGCAGACACCGGGGAGCTGTTTTTT	CASSADTGELFF	TRBJ2-2	TRBV2	few	-
TGCGCCAGCAGCCCTCCAACTAATGAAAAACTGTTTTTT	CASSPPTNEKLFF	TRBJ1-4	TRBV4-1	-	-
TGTGCCGGGGGGGTACACCCTCCCTGTAGCAATCAGCCCCAGCATTTT	CAGGVHPPCSNQPQHF	TRBJ1-5	TRBV6-9	-	-
TGCAGCGTTGTCCGACAGGGGTATGGCTACACCTTC	CSVVRQGYGYTF	TRBJ1-2	TRBV29-1	-	TRBD1
TGTGCCAGCAGTGAGGAGGGGGGCCCGGGACAGGGAACCTACGAGCAGTACTTC	CASSEEGGPGQGTYEQYF	TRBJ2-7	TRBV2	many	TRBD1
TGTGCCAGCAGCCCTCTAGCTCTAGCGAGCACAGATACGCAGTATTTT	CASSPLALASTDTQYF	TRBJ2-3	TRBV7-8	-	-
TGTGCCAGAATCGGGACAGGTCTAGTCGATGAGCAGTTCTTC	CARIGTGLVDEQFF	TRBJ2-1	TRBV27	-	TRBD1
TGTGCCAGCAGCTTAGGTACAAGCACAGATACGCAGTATTTT	CASSLGTSTDTQYF	TRBJ2-3	TRBV11-3	-	-
TGTGCCAGCAGCCAAGGTAGCGGGGGAACTTACGAGCAGTACTTC	CASSQGSGGTYEQYF	TRBJ2-7	TRBV4-2	-	TRBD2
TGTGCCAGCAGCATAGACTACAATGAGCAGTTCTTC	CASSIDYNEQFF	TRBJ2-1	TRBV7-3	-	-
TGTGCCAGCAGAGGACTAGCGGGCACAGATACGCAGTATTTT	CASRGLAGTDTQYF	TRBJ2-3	TRBV3-1/TRBV3-2	-	TRBD2
TGTGCCAGCAGCCGGGGGGGGCGAGGGACTGAAGCTTTCTTT	CASSRGGRGTEAFF	TRBJ1-1	TRBV7-2	many	-
TGCGCCAGCAGTGGACAGGTCATTAACTATGGCTACACCTTC	CASSGQVINYGYTF	TRBJ1-2	TRBV10-2	-	-